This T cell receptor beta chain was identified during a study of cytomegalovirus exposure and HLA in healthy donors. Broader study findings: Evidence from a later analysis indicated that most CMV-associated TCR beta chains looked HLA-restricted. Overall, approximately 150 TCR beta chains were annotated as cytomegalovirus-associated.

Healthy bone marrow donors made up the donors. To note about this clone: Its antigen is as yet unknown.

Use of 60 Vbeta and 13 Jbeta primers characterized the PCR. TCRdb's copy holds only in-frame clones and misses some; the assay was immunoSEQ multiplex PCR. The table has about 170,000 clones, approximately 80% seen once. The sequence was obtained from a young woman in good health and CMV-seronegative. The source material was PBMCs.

The CDR3, as DNA: TGTGCCAGCAGCACTCCCGCCGGGACAGGCATGGGCAATCAGCCCCAGCATTTT. It translates to CASSTPAGTGMGNQPQHF. The chain links TRBV28 to TRBJ1-5; 8 nucleotides line up with TRBD1. Per the germline V gene, CDR1 is MDHEN and CDR2 is SYDVKM. The trim removed 6 bases at V and 2 bases at J, leaving 15 bases unmatched. The CDR3 totals 18 residues. The whole variable domain, remainder taken from reference TRBV28 and TRBJ1-5, is DVKVTQSSRYLVKRTGEKVFLECVQDMDHENMFWYRQDPGLGLRLIYFSYDVKMKEKGDIPEGYSVSREKKERFSLILESASTNQTSMYLCASSTPAGTGMGNQPQHFGDGTRLSIL.